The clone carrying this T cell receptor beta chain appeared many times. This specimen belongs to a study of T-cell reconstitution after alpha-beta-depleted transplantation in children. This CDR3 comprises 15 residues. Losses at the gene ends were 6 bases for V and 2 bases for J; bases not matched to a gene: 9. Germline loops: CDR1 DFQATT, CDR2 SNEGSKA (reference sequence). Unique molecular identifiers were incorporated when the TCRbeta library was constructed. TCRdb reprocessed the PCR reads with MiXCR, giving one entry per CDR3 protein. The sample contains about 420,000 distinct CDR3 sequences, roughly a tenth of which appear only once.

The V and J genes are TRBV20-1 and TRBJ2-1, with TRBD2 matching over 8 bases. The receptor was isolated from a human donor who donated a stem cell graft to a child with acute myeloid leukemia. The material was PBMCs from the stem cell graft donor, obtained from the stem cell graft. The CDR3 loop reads CSAFYAGGTYNEQFF. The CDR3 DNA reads TGCAGTGCCTTTTACGCGGGAGGAACCTACAATGAGCAGTTCTTC.